Presented here are 5 T cell receptor beta chains from one specimen sequenced in a study of beta chain features in type 1 diabetes. Findings and caveats of the study: Researchers report that Type 1 diabetes patients had moderately but significantly shorter TCRB CDR3s across all four CD4+ subsets.

As every portion of the isolated RNA was reverse transcribed, the sequencing read expressed TCRB transcripts. TCRdb's copy holds only in-frame clones and misses some; the assay was immunoSEQ multiplex PCR. In the table there are some 350,000 clones, 13% of which are singletons. These receptors' antigens are unknown. Specimen: naive CD4+ T cells from blood. These receptors all stem from a woman aged 18-29 years with type 1 diabetes.

The chain recombines TRBV6-5 with TRBJ2-3; D is undetermined. Germline V gene lookup returns CDR1 MNHEY and CDR2 SVGAGI. V shed 4 bases and J shed 4 bases, with 9 bases lying between them. The CDR3 is made up of 13 amino acids. In DNA, the CDR3 is TGTGCCAGCAGTTCCACTGTAGCAGATACGCAGTATTTT. Its translation: CASSSTVADTQYF.

This chain joins TRBV18 and TRBJ2-7; 8 nucleotides line up with TRBD1. J was trimmed by 7 bases and V by 4 bases; bases with no gene match: 9. The CDR3 has 14 amino acids. Germline V gives CDR1 KGHSH, CDR2 LQKENI. The DNA for the CDR3 is TGTGCCAGCTCACTGGACAGGGTGATGGGAGAGCAGTACTTC. Translating gives CASSLDRVMGEQYF.

The chain couples TRBV30 to TRBJ2-7, with TRBD2 as a possible D gene (5 bases). Trimming removed 4 bases from V and 1 base from J, with 11 bases in between. The CDR3 runs 13 residues. Germline V lookup: CDR1 GTSNPN, CDR2 SVGIG (reference sequence). The DNA of the CDR3 is TGTGCCTGGACTACGGGATTTTCCTACGAGCAGTACTTC. Its protein is CAWTTGFSYEQYF.

This chain joins TRBV6-5 and TRBJ1-5; possible D gene TRBD1, 5 bases. This CDR3 comprises 13 residues. Trimming removed 6 bases from V and 6 bases from J, with 12 bases in between. Germline values: CDR1 MNHEY, CDR2 SVGAGI. The CDR3 loop is CASSSGLFQPQHF. As DNA, the CDR3 is TGTGCCAGCAGCTCAGGGTTGTTTCAGCCCCAGCATTTT.

The chain has TRBV28 and TRBJ2-2; no clear D gene. V lost 6 bases, J lost 3 bases, and 8 bases lay in between. The CDR3 totals 13 residues. The germline CDR1 and CDR2 sequences are MDHEN and SYDVKM. In DNA form, the CDR3 reads TGTGCCAGCAGCCCTCCCTACACCGGGGAGCTGTTTTTT. It specifies CASSPPYTGELFF.